Listed below are T cell receptor beta chains from one sample, sequenced in a study of Graves' ophthalmopathy and Graves' hyperthyroidism. TCRdb independently ran MiXCR on the multiplex PCR reads; one entry per CDR3 protein. The data contain roughly 500,000 distinct CDR3 sequences, over 13% of them singletons. Specimen: blood. Receptor source: a woman aged 30 to 39 with Graves' ophthalmopathy. CDR3s include the opening cysteine and the closing phenylalanine or tryptophan. A D gene is named only where the DNA matches it firmly. Clone size appears in some rows only: once, few, many, or a class for an expanded clone.

>TRBJ2-7|TRBV6-5|.|many
TGTGCCAGCAGTTATAATGGGTTAGACTACGAGCAGTACTTC
CASSYNGLDYEQYF
>TRBJ2-6|TRBV30|TRBD1|few
TGTGCCTGGAGCCGCGGGACAGGGAGGCCTGGGGCCAACGTCCTGACTTTC
CAWSRGTGRPGANVLTF
>TRBJ1-1|TRBV5-1|TRBD1|many
TGCGCCAGCAGCCCCGGGACAGAGAACACTGAAGCTTTCTTT
CASSPGTENTEAFF
>TRBJ1-2|TRBV11-1|.|many
TGTGCCAGCAGCCCCGACAGAATCAGCTATGGCTACACCTTC
CASSPDRISYGYTF
>TRBJ2-5|TRBV11-2|.|.
TGTGCCAGCAGCTTCCCCCAAGGGCAGACCCAGTACTTC
CASSFPQGQTQYF
>TRBJ1-3|TRBV12-3/TRBV12-4|.|few
TGTGCCAGCAGTCAAGTCGTAGGAGACACCATATATTTT
CASSQVVGDTIYF
>TRBJ2-6|TRBV27|TRBD2|many
TGTGCCAGCAGTTCCGGGGGGAGACGCTCTGGGGCCAACGTCCTGACTTTC
CASSSGGRRSGANVLTF
>TRBJ2-7|TRBV30|TRBD2|many
TGTGCCTGGAGGACCTCCGGGACTAGCGGGAGGGCCCCCCACTTC
CAWRTSGTSGRAPHF
>TRBJ1-2|TRBV28|TRBD1|.
TGTGCCAGCAGCACAGCACCGACAGGGGGCTATGGCTACACCTTC
CASSTAPTGGYGYTF
>TRBJ1-1|TRBV29-1|.|many
TGCAGCGTCGATATACCCATACCGAAGGGTGAAGCTTTCTTT
CSVDIPIPKGEAFF
>TRBJ1-5|TRBV6-1|.|many
TGTGCCAGCAGTCCTCGGGGCGGCAATCAGCCCCAGCATTTT
CASSPRGGNQPQHF
>TRBJ2-7|TRBV29-1|TRBD1|.
TGCAGCGTTGCCGCGACAGGGGGCTACGAGCAGTACTTC
CSVAATGGYEQYF
>TRBJ2-5|TRBV5-5|.|once
TGTGCCAGCTACCGCGGGCTCGCCCAAGAGACCAAGTACTTC
CASYRGLAQETKYF
>TRBJ1-1|TRBV19|.|many
TGTGCCAGTAGTATCACTCAGGGGATCATTGAAGCTTTCTTT
CASSITQGIIEAFF
>TRBJ2-5|TRBV18|.|many
TGTGCCAGCTCACCACCGTCCTACCAAGAGACCCAGTACTTC
CASSPPSYQETQYF
>TRBJ1-6|TRBV10-3|.|many
TGTGCCATCAGCCCGGGACTGAATAATTCACCCCTCCACTTT
CAISPGLNNSPLHF